This entry lists 14 T cell receptor beta chains sequenced from one sample in a study of cytomegalovirus exposure and HLA in healthy donors. The primer mix had 60 Vbeta and 13 Jbeta primers. Assay: immunoSEQ multiplex PCR; the TCRdb copy retains only in-frame clones and omits some. The sample gives some 190,000 clones, 80% of which show up once; under 2% is in the top ten. The sequenced material came from PBMCs. The receptor source for this set is a woman younger than 45 in good health and CMV-seronegative.

This clone was seen a handful of times. The rearrangement joins TRBV25-1 to TRBJ1-1; possible D gene TRBD1, 6 bases. This CDR3 comprises 13 residues. CDR1 and CDR2 from the germline V gene are MGHDK and SYGVNS. V gave up 8 bases and J gave up 8 bases, with 18 bases separating them. CDR3 loop: CASARQDSLEAFF. CDR3 sequence (DNA): TGTGCCAGCGCCCGACAGGATTCTCTGGAAGCTTTCTTT.

As regards this clone: The junction does not match germline at one end; this may be a read error. The chain carries TRBV6-1 and TRBJ1-1; unclear D gene. The germline V gene has CDR1 MNHNS and CDR2 SASEGT. This CDR3 region has 11 residues. This CDR3 reads CASSYNSEAFF. The CDR3 DNA sequence: TGTGCCAGCAGTTACAACAGTGAAGCTTTCTTT.

This clone has only a few counts. The chain joins TRBV5-1 to TRBJ2-5; 7 bases are shared with TRBD2. Trimming at V came to 0 bases and at J to 3 bases, leaving 5 bases not matched to a gene. The CDR3 loop spans 15 amino acids. Germline V gene data show CDR1 as SGHRS and CDR2 as YFSETQ. This chain's CDR3 is CASSLGGTTEETQYF. The CDR3, as DNA: TGCGCCAGCAGCTTGGGAGGGACTACCGAAGAGACCCAGTACTTC.

The chain employs TRBV6-6 and TRBJ2-7; TRBD1 matches 7 bases. Germline trimming cut 5 bases from V and 3 bases from J; bases unmatched to any gene: 7. The CDR3 runs 14 residues. Germline V CDR1 and CDR2: MNHNY, SVGAGI (reference sequence). The chain's CDR3 is CASSPGTDFYEQYF. CDR3 coding DNA: TGTGCCAGCAGTCCGGGGACAGATTTCTACGAGCAGTACTTC.

This chain uses TRBV6-6 with TRBJ1-4, with D hard to call. Germline V gives CDR1 MNHNY, CDR2 SVGAGI (reference sequence). The CDR3 sequence is 12 residues long. The germline V and J ends were trimmed by 0 bases and 11 bases, with 7 bases remaining between them. For the CDR3, the DNA is TGTGCCAGCAGTTACTCTGCCGGGAAACTGTTTTTT. Encoded protein: CASSYSAGKLFF.

This chain joins TRBV7-9 and TRBJ2-7; the D is unclear. The CDR3 has 13 residues. V was pared by 4 bases and J by 1 base, with 8 bases between. Germline CDR1 is SEHNR and CDR2 is FQNEAQ (reference sequence). CDR3 loop: CASSSRDSYEQYF. The DNA for the CDR3 is TGTGCCAGCAGCTCCCGAGATTCCTACGAGCAGTACTTC.

The chain has TRBV7-8 and TRBJ2-7; 8 bases line up with TRBD1. CDR1 is SGHVS, CDR2 FQNEAQ, per germline. The V segment lost 3 bases and the J segment 6 bases; nucleotides outside the gene matches: 1. The CDR3 sequence is 12 residues long. CDR3 loop: CASSFTGGEQYF. CDR3 coding DNA: TGTGCCAGCAGCTTCACAGGGGGCGAGCAGTACTTC. Full variable domain (missing parts from reference TRBV7-8 and TRBJ2-7): GAGVSQSPRYKVAKRGQDVALRCDPISGHVSLFWYQQALGQGPEFLTYFQNEAQLDKSGLPSDRFFAERPEGSVSTLKIQRTQQEDSAVYLCASSFTGGEQYFGPGTRLTVT.

J is TRBJ1-5 and V is TRBV27, with no clear D. The CDR3 length is 14 residues. The V end was cut by 2 bases, the J end by 2 bases, with 7 bases between. Germline values: CDR1 MNHEY, CDR2 SMNVEV (reference sequence). The DNA of the CDR3 is TGTGCCAGCAGTTTAATGGCCGGCAATCAGCCCCAGCATTTT. Translated: CASSLMAGNQPQHF.

V gene TRBV6-1 combines with J gene TRBJ1-2, with TRBD1 identical over 8 bases. V was clipped by 5 bases and J by 5 bases; unmatched bases: 4. This CDR3 has 13 amino acids. Germline V gene sequence: CDR1 MNHNS, CDR2 SASEGT. The CDR3 DNA sequence: TGTGCCAGCAGTCCCCGACAGGGGTATGGCTACACCTTC. Its protein is CASSPRQGYGYTF.

The CDR3 DNA reads TGTGCCAGCAGTTTATCGTGGGCAGGAATTTCCTACAATGAGCAGTTCTTC. Its translation is CASSLSWAGISYNEQFF. V usage is TRBV27 and J usage is TRBJ2-1; D is unclear. This CDR3 contains 17 residues. In germline, CDR1 is MNHEY, CDR2 SMNVEV (reference sequence). The V and J ends lost 0 bases and 1 base respectively, with 13 bases between them.

The V gene is TRBV19, the J gene TRBJ2-1, with TRBD2 as a possible D gene (5 bases). Germline V lookup: CDR1 LNHDA, CDR2 SQIVND (reference sequence). This CDR3 has 14 amino acids. The V gene lost 5 bases and the J gene lost 1 base, with 9 bases spanning the gap. The CDR3 here is CASSYGGSYNEQFF. The CDR3 bases are TGTGCCAGTAGTTACGGCGGGTCCTACAATGAGCAGTTCTTC.

The chain combines TRBV11-2 with TRBJ2-7, with 8 nucleotides matching TRBD1. V was clipped by 4 bases and J by 1 base; unmatched bases: 3. In germline, CDR1 is SGHAT, CDR2 FQNNGV. CDR3 size: 14 residues. CDR3 loop: CASSSGGASYEQYF. CDR3 coding DNA: TGTGCCAGCAGCTCAGGGGGCGCTTCCTACGAGCAGTACTTC.

V gene TRBV6-1 combines with J gene TRBJ1-1; 8 bases are shared with TRBD1. Germline CDR1 is MNHNS and CDR2 is SASEGT. The CDR3 has 14 residues. V gave up 5 bases and J gave up 5 bases; unmatched junction bases: 7. The CDR3: CASSLTGGATEAFF. The DNA of the CDR3 is TGTGCCAGCAGTCTTACAGGGGGAGCAACTGAAGCTTTCTTT.

The rearrangement links TRBV5-1 to TRBJ1-2; 8 positions match TRBD1. The CDR3 runs 15 residues. V lost 3 bases to trimming and J lost 2 bases; unmatched junction nucleotides: 6. Germline CDR1 SGHRS, CDR2 YFSETQ. The CDR3 region is CASSWGTGDNYGYTF. The CDR3 bases are TGCGCCAGCAGCTGGGGGACAGGTGACAACTATGGCTACACCTTC.